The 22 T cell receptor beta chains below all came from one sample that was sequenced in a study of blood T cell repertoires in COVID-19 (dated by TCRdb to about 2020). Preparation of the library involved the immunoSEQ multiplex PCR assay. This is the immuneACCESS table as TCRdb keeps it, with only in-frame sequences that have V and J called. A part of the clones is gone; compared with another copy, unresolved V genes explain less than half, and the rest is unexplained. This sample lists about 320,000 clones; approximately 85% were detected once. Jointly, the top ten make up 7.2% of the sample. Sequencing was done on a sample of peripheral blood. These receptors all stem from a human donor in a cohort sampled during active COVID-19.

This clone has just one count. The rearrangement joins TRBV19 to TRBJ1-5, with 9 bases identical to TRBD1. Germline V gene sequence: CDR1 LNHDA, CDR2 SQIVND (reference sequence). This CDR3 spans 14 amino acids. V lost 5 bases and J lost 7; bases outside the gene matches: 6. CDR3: CASSPLDRGQPQHF. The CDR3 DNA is TGTGCCAGTAGTCCCCTGGACAGGGGCCAGCCCCAGCATTTT.

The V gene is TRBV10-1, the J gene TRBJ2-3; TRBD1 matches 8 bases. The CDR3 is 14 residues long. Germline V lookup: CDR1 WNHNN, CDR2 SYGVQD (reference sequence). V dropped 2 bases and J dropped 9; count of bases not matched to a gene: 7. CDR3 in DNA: TGCGCCAGCAGTGAGCCGGGACAGGCTCGGACGCAGTATTTT. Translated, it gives CASSEPGQARTQYF.

The CDR3 region is CASSLGGGREKLFF. CDR3 nucleotides: TGTGCCAGCAGCCTGGGGGGAGGCAGGGAAAAACTGTTTTTT. The chain joins TRBV7-9 to TRBJ1-4, with D perhaps TRBD1 (5 bases). This CDR3 has 14 amino acids. V lost 5 bases, J lost 8 bases, and 15 bases lay in between. The germline V gene encodes CDR1 SEHNR and CDR2 FQNEAQ (reference sequence).

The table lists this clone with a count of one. The DNA of the CDR3 is TGTGCCAGCAGTGTCACACAGACAGGGGATGGCTACACCTTC. It encodes CASSVTQTGDGYTF. The J gene is TRBJ1-2, the V gene TRBV25-1; 8 bases are shared with TRBD1. Germline V gene sequence: CDR1 MGHDK, CDR2 SYGVNS. V shed 4 bases and J 6 bases; nucleotides not matched to a gene: 7. CDR3 length: 14 amino acids.

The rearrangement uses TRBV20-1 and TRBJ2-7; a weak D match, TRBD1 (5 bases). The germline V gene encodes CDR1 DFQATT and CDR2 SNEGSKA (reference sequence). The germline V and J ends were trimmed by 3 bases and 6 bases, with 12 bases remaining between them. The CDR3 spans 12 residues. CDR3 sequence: CSASTPGIEQYF. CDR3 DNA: TGCAGTGCTAGTACCCCAGGGATCGAGCAGTACTTC.

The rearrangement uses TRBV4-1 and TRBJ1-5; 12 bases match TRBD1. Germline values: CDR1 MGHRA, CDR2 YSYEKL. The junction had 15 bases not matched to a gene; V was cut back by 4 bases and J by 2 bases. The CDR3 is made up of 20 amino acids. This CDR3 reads CASSLLEGTGGFVGNQPQHF. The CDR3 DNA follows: TGCGCCAGCAGCCTGCTCGAAGGGACAGGGGGCTTTGTTGGCAATCAGCCCCAGCATTTT.

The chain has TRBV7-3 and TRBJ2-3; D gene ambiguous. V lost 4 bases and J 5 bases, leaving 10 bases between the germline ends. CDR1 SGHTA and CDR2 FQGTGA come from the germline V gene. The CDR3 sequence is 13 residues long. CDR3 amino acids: CASSYQYGDTQYF. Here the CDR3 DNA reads TGTGCCAGCAGCTACCAGTATGGAGATACGCAGTATTTT.

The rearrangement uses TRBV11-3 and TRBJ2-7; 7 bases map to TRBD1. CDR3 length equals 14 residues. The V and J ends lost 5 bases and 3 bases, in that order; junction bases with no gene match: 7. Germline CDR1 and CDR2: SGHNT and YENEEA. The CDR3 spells CASSLTGLSYEQYF. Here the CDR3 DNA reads TGTGCCAGCAGCCTGACAGGGTTGAGCTACGAGCAGTACTTC.

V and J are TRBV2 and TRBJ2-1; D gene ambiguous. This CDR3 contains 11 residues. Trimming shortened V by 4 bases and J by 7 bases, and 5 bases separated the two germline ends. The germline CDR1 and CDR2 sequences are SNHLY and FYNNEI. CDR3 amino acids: CASSAVNEQFF. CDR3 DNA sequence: TGTGCCAGCAGTGCGGTTAATGAGCAGTTCTTC.

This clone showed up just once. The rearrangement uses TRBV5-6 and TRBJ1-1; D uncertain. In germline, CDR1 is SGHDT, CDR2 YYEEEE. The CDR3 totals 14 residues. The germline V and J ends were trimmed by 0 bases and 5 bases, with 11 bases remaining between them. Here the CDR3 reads CASSLGQPRTEAFF. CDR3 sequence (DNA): TGTGCCAGCAGCTTGGGACAACCGAGAACTGAAGCTTTCTTT.

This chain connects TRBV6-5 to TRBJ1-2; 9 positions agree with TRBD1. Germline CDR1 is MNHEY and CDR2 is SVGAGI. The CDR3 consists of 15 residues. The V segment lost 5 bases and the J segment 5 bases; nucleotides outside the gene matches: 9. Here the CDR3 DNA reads TGTGCCAGCAGTCCGGCGGGACAGGGTGTGTATGGCTACACCTTC. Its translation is CASSPAGQGVYGYTF.

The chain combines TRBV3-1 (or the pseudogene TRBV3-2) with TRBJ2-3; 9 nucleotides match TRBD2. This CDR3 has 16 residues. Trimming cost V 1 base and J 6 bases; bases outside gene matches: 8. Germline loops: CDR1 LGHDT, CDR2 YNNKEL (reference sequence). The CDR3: CASSQVLAGRMDTQYF. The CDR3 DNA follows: TGTGCCAGCAGCCAAGTACTAGCGGGCCGCATGGATACGCAGTATTTT.

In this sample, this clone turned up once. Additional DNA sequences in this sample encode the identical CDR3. CDR3 DNA: TGTGCCACCAGTGATTCCGGGACTCTAGTCTACAATGAGCAGTTCTTC. Protein: CATSDSGTLVYNEQFF. V gene TRBV24-1 combines with J gene TRBJ2-1; maybe TRBD2 (6 bases). The CDR3 length is 16 residues. The V and J ends lost 2 bases and 3 bases respectively, with 13 bases between them. Germline lookup yields CDR1 KGHDR and CDR2 SFDVKD.

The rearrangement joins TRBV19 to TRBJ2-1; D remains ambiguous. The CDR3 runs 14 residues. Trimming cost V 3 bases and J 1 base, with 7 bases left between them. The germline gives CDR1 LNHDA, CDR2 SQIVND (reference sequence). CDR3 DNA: TGTGCCAGTAGTATTTCACTTTCCTACAATGAGCAGTTCTTC. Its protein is CASSISLSYNEQFF.

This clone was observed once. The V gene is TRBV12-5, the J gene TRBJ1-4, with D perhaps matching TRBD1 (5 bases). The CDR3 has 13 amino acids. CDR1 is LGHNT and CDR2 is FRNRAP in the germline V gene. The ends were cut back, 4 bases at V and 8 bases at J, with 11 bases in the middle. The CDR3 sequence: CASGWRDGEKLFF. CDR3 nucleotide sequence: TGTGCTAGTGGTTGGAGGGACGGGGAAAAACTGTTTTTT.

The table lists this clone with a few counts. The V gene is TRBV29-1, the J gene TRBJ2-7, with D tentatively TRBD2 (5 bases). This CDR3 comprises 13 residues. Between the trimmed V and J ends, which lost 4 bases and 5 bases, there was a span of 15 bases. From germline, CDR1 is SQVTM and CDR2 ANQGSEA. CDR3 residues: CSVARGKRDEQYF. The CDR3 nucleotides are TGCAGCGTTGCCCGGGGAAAACGGGACGAGCAGTACTTC.

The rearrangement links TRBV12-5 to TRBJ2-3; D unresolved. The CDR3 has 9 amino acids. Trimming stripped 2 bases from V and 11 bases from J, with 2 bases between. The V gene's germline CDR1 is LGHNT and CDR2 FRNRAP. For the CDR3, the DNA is TGTGCTAGTGGTTTGCAGCAGTATTTT. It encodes CASGLQQYF.

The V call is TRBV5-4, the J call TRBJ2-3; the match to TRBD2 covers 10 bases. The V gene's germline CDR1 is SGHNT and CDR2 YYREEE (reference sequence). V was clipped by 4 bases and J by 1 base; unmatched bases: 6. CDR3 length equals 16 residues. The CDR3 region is CASSPGTSGGTDTQYF. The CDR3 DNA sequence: TGTGCCAGCAGCCCGGGTACTAGCGGGGGCACAGATACGCAGTATTTT. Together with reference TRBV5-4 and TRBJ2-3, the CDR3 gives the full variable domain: ETGVTQSPTHLIKTRGQQVTLRCSSQSGHNTVSWYQQALGQGPQFIFQYYREEENGRGNFPPRFSGLQFPNYSSELNVNALELDDSALYLCASSPGTSGGTDTQYFGPGTRLTVL.

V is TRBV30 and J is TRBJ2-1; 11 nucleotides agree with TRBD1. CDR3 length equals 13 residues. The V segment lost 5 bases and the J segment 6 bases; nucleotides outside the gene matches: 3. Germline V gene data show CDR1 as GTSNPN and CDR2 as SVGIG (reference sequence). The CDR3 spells CAWGQGALNEQFF. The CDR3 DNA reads TGTGCCTGGGGACAGGGGGCTCTCAATGAGCAGTTCTTC.

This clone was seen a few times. DNA for the CDR3: TGTGCCACCCTCGCCAGAGAGGACACTGAAGCTTTCTTT. This sequence encodes CATLAREDTEAFF. The chain combines TRBV10-3 with TRBJ1-1; D remains unclear. The CDR3 length is 13 residues. CDR1 is ENHRY and CDR2 is SYGVKD in the germline V gene. Trimming took 10 bases from V and 3 from J, leaving 15 bases between them.

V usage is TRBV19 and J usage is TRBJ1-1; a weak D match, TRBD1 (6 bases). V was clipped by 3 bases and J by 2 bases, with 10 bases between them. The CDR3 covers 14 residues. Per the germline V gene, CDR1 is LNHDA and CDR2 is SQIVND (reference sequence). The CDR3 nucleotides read TGTGCCAGTAGTATTCAGACAGGTAACACTGAAGCTTTCTTT. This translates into CASSIQTGNTEAFF.

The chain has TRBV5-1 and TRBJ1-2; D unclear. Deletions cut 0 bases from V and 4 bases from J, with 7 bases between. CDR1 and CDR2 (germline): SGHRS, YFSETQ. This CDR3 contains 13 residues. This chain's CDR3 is CASSLDSVYGYTF. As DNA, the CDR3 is TGCGCCAGCAGCTTGGACAGTGTCTATGGCTACACCTTC.